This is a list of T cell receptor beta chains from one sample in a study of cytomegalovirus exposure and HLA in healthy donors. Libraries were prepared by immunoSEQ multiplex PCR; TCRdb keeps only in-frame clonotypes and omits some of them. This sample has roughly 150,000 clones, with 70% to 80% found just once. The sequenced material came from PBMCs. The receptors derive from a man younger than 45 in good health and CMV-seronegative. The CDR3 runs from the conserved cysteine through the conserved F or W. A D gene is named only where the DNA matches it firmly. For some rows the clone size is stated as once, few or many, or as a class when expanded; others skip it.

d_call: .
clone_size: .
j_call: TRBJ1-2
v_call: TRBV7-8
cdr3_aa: CASSLTDYNYGYTF
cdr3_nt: TGTGCCAGCAGCTTAACAGATTATAACTATGGCTACACCTTC

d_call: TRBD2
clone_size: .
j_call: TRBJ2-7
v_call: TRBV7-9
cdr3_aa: CASSPGRGLGRSYEQYF
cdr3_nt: TGTGCCAGCAGCCCCGGGCGGGGGTTAGGGCGATCCTACGAGCAGTACTTC

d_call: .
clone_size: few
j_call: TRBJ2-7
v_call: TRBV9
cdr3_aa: CASSPGTYEQYF
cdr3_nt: TGTGCCAGCAGCCCCGGGACCTACGAGCAGTACTTC

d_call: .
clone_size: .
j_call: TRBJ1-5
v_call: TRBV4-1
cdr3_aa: CASSLLTGNGQPQHF
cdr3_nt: TGCGCCAGCAGCCTCCTGACGGGGAATGGTCAGCCCCAGCATTTT

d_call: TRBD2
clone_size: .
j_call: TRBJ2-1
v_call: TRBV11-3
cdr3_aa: CASSPTSGLYNEQFF
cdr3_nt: TGTGCCAGCAGCCCCACTAGCGGCCTTTACAATGAGCAGTTCTTC

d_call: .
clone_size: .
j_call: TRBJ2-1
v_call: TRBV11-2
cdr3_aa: CASSSPTGQAYNEQFF
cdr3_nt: TGTGCCAGCAGCTCTCCAACAGGGCAAGCCTACAATGAGCAGTTCTTC

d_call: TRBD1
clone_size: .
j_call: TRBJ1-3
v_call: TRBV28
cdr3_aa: CASSFTGGGNTIYF
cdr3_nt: TGTGCCAGCAGTTTTACAGGGGGAGGAAACACCATATATTTT

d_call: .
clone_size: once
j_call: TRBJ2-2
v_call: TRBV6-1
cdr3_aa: CASSELVNTGELFF
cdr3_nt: TGTGCCAGCAGTGAGTTAGTGAACACCGGGGAGCTGTTTTTT

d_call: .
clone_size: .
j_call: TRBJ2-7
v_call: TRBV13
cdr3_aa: CASKGPAHIHEQYF
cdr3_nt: TGTGCCAGCAAGGGGCCAGCCCATATCCACGAGCAGTACTTC

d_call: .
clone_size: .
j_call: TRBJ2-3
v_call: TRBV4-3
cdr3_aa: CASSQDTVAADTQYF
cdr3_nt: TGCGCCAGCAGCCAAGATACGGTAGCTGCAGATACGCAGTATTTT

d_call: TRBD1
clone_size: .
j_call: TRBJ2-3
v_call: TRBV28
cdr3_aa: CASSFDRASDTQYF
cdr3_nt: TGTGCCAGCAGTTTCGACAGGGCCTCAGATACGCAGTATTTT

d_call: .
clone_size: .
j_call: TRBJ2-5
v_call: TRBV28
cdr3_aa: CASTLQETQYF
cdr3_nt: TGTGCCAGCACCCTCCAAGAGACCCAGTACTTC

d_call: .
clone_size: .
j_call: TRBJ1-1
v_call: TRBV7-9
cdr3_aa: CASSLVSSRATEAFF
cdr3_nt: TGTGCCAGCAGCTTAGTCTCGTCCAGGGCCACTGAAGCTTTCTTT

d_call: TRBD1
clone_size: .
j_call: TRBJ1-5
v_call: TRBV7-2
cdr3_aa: CASSQHQGQGLGQPQHF
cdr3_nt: TGTGCCAGCAGCCAACACCAGGGACAGGGGTTAGGGCAGCCCCAGCATTTT

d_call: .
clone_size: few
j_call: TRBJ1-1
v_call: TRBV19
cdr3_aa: CASSIQGKMNTEAFF
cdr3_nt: TGTGCCAGTAGTATACAGGGGAAAATGAACACTGAAGCTTTCTTT

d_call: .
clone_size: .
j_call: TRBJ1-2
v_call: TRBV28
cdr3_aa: CASSLGEYGYTF
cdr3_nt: TGTGCCAGCAGTTTAGGGGAGTATGGCTACACCTTC

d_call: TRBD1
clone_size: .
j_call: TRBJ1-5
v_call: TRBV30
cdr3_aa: CAWSVRLGQGLSNQPQHF
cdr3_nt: TGTGCCTGGAGTGTACGCCTGGGACAGGGGCTTAGCAATCAGCCCCAGCATTTT

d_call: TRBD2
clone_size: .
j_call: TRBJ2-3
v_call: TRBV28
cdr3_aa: CASSLFRLAGGVDTQYF
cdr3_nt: TGTGCCAGCAGTTTATTTCGGTTAGCGGGGGGGGTAGATACGCAGTATTTT

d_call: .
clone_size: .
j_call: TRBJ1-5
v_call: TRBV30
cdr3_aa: CAWSDGAIGNQPQHF
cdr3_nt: TGTGCCTGGAGTGATGGGGCAATTGGGAATCAGCCCCAGCATTTT

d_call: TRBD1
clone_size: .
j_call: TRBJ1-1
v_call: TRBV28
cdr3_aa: CASRMSDRGHGEAFF
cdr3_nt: TGTGCCAGCAGAATGTCGGACAGGGGACATGGTGAAGCTTTCTTT

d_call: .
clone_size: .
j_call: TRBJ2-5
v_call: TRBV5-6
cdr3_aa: CASQSVPHETQYF
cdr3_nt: TGTGCCAGCCAGTCTGTACCCCATGAGACCCAGTACTTC

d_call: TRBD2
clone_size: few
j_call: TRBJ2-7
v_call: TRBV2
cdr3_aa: CASSVSTSGSYEQYF
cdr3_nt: TGTGCCAGCAGTGTGTCGACTAGCGGTTCCTACGAGCAGTACTTC

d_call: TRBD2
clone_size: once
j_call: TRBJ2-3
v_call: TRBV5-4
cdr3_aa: CASSLSRTSGSTQYF
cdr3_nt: TGTGCCAGCAGCTTGTCCCGGACTAGCGGGAGTACGCAGTATTTT

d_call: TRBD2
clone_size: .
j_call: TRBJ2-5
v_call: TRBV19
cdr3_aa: CASSIATSGSGETQYF
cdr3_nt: TGTGCCAGTAGTATAGCGACTAGCGGGAGTGGAGAGACCCAGTACTTC

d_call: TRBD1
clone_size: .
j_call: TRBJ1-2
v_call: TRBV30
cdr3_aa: CAWAQGKDYGYTF
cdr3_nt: TGTGCCTGGGCACAGGGGAAAGACTATGGCTACACCTTC

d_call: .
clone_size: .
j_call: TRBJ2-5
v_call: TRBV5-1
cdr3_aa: CASSLAVGQGQETQYF
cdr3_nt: TGCGCCAGCAGCTTGGCGGTGGGGCAGGGTCAAGAGACCCAGTACTTC

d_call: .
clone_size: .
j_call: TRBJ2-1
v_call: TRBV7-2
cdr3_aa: CASSLSQASEQFF
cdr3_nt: TGTGCCAGCAGCCTTAGCCAAGCCAGTGAGCAGTTCTTC

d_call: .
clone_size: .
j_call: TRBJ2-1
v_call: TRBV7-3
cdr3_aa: CASSLTQSRGEQFF
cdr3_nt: TGTGCCAGCAGCTTAACGCAGTCGCGCGGTGAGCAGTTCTTC

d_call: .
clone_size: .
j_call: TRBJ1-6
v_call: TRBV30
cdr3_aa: CAWSVHRESPLHF
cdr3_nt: TGTGCCTGGAGTGTGCACAGGGAGTCACCCCTCCACTTT

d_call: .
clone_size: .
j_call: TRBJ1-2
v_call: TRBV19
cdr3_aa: CASSRRGKEDYGYTF
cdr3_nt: TGTGCCAGTAGCCGCCGGGGGAAGGAGGACTATGGCTACACCTTC

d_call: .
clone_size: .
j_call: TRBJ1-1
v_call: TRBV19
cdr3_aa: CASSIGHGNTEAFF
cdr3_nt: TGTGCCAGTAGTATTGGACACGGGAACACTGAAGCTTTCTTT

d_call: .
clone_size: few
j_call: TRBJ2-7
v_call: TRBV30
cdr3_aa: CAWSVGAVPYEQYF
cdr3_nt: TGTGCCTGGAGTGTAGGGGCGGTACCCTACGAGCAGTACTTC

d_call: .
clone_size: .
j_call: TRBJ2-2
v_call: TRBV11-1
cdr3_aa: CASSLTGKRELFF
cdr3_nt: TGTGCCAGCAGCTTAACAGGGAAGAGGGAGCTGTTTTTT

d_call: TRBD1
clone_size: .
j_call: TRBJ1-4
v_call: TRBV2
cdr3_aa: CASRRTGVEKLFF
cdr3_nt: TGTGCCAGCAGGAGGACAGGGGTAGAAAAACTGTTTTTT

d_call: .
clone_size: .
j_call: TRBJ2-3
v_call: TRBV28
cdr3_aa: CASSLRGGSSTDTQYF
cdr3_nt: TGTGCCAGCAGTTTAAGGGGTGGTTCGAGCACAGATACGCAGTATTTT

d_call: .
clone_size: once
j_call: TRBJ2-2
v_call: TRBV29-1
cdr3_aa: CSVDRGNPNTGELFF
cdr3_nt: TGCAGCGTTGATCGCGGGAACCCGAACACCGGGGAGCTGTTTTTT

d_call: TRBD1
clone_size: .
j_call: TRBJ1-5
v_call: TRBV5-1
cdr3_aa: CASSFPRQGSQPQHF
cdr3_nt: TGCGCCAGCAGCTTCCCCCGACAGGGGAGTCAGCCCCAGCATTTT

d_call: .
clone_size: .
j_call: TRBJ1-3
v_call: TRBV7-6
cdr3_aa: CASSLGHSGNTIYF
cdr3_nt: TGTGCCAGCAGCTTAGGACACTCTGGAAACACCATATATTTT

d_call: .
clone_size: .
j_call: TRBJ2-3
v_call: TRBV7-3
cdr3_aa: CASSLGGAPDTQYF
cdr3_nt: TGTGCCAGCAGCTTAGGAGGGGCACCAGATACGCAGTATTTT

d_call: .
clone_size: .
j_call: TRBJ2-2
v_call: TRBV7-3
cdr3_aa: CASSLDGLYTGELFF
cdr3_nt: TGTGCCAGCAGCCTGGACGGACTATACACCGGGGAGCTGTTTTTT

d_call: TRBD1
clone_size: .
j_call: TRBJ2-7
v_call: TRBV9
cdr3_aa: CASSESTGDEQYF
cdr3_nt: TGTGCCAGCAGCGAATCGACAGGGGACGAGCAGTACTTC

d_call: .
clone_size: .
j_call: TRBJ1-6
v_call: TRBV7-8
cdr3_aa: CASSSSSFQGPPTPLHF
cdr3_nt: TGTGCCAGCAGCTCAAGTTCCTTCCAGGGGCCTCCTACACCCCTCCACTTT

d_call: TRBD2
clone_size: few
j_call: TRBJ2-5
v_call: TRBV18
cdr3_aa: CASSPPGGSQETQYF
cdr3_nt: TGTGCCAGCTCACCACCGGGCGGGAGCCAAGAGACCCAGTACTTC

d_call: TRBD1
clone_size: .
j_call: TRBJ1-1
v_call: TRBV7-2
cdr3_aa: CASILDRGAEAFF
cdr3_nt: TGTGCCAGCATACTGGACAGGGGGGCTGAAGCTTTCTTT

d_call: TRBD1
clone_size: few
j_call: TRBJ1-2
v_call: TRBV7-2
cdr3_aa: CASSYGQGDYGYTF
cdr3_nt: TGTGCCAGCAGCTACGGACAGGGTGACTATGGCTACACCTTC

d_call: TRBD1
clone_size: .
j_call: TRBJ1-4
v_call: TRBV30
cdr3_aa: CAWRDRGNEKLFF
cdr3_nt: TGTGCCTGGCGGGACAGAGGAAATGAAAAACTGTTTTTT

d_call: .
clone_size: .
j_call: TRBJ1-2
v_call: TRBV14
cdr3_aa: CASSQWGQTNYGYTF
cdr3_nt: TGTGCCAGCAGCCAATGGGGACAAACTAACTATGGCTACACCTTC

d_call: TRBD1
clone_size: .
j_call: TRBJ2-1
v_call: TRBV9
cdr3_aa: CASSDPGQGLYNEQFF
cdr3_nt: TGTGCCAGCAGCGACCCGGGACAGGGTCTCTACAATGAGCAGTTCTTC

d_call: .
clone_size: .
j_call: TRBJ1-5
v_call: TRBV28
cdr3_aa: CASSFSGQFNQPQHF
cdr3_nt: TGTGCCAGCAGTTTCTCCGGACAGTTCAATCAGCCCCAGCATTTT

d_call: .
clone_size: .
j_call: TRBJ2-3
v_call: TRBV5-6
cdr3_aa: CASSLDPGATDTQYF
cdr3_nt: TGTGCCAGCAGCTTGGATCCAGGGGCAACAGATACGCAGTATTTT

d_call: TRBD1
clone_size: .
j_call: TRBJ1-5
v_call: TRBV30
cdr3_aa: CAWSPGQGYQPQHF
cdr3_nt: TGTGCCTGGAGTCCGGGACAGGGTTATCAGCCCCAGCATTTT

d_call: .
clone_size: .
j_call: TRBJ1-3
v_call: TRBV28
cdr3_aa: CASTVGGGNSGNTIYF
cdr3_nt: TGTGCCAGCACCGTGGGGGGGGGTAACTCTGGAAACACCATATATTTT

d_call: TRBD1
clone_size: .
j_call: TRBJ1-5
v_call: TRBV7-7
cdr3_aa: CASSLGGAGGDGNQPQHF
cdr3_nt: TGTGCTAGCAGCTTGGGGGGGGCAGGGGGCGATGGCAATCAGCCCCAGCATTTT

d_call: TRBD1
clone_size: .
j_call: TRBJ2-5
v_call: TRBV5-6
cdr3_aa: CASSLAGQGVQETQYF
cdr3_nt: TGTGCCAGCAGCTTGGCAGGGCAGGGGGTCCAAGAGACCCAGTACTTC